The 10 T cell receptor beta chains below come from one sample, sequenced in a study of T cell repertoires in cytomegalovirus infection. Each CDR3 protein is one row after TCRdb ran MiXCR on the reads. The sample has 450,000 to 650,000 distinct CDR3 sequences; more than 20% are singletons. Material for sequencing was PBMCs. Source of these receptors: a human donor in good health (CMV status not recorded). Some clones in this sample may be carry-over from other donors' samples.

The V and J genes are TRBV5-4 and TRBJ2-1; maybe TRBD1 (5 bases). Germline CDR1 reads SGHNT; CDR2 reads YYREEE (reference sequence). V lost 6 bases, J lost 0 bases, and 13 bases lay in between. The CDR3 loop spans 15 amino acids. CDR3: CASNPDSFSYNEQFF. In DNA form, the CDR3 reads TGTGCCAGCAACCCCGACAGCTTCTCCTACAATGAGCAGTTCTTC.

This rearrangement joins TRBV7-9 to TRBJ2-7; 8 nucleotides agree with TRBD1. The CDR3 loop spans 14 amino acids. Germline-derived CDR1 and CDR2 are SEHNR and FQNEAQ (reference sequence). Trimming removed 5 bases from V and 5 bases from J; junction bases left unmatched: 8. CDR3 nucleotides: TGTGCCAGCAGCCGGGTACAGGGGGTTAACGAGCAGTACTTC. Amino acids: CASSRVQGVNEQYF.

This clonotype was seen many times. The chain carries TRBV7-2 and TRBJ2-3; D is unresolved. Trimming cost V 5 bases and J 1 base, with 4 bases left between them. Per the germline V gene, CDR1 is SGHTA and CDR2 is FQGNSA. This CDR3 has 12 amino acids. For the CDR3, the DNA is TGTGCCAGCAGCAAAGGCACAGATACGCAGTATTTT. Protein sequence: CASSKGTDTQYF. Supplemented by reference TRBV7-2 and TRBJ2-3, the full variable domain reads GAGVSQSPSNKVTEKGKDVELRCDPISGHTALYWYRQSLGQGLEFLIYFQGNSAPDKSGLPSDRFSAERTGGSVSTLTIQRTQQEDSAVYLCASSKGTDTQYFGPGTRLTVL.

This clonotype was picked up a small number of times. The chain combines TRBV24-1 with TRBJ2-3, with D unresolved. Looked up from germline, CDR1 is KGHDR and CDR2 is SFDVKD. V lost 0 bases and J lost 1, with 13 bases in between. The CDR3 sequence is 17 residues long. The CDR3 is CATSDLHTTARTDTQYF. The CDR3, as DNA: TGTGCCACCAGTGATTTGCATACCACAGCCCGCACAGATACGCAGTATTTT.

The chain combines TRBV5-1 with TRBJ1-6; D not certain. Germline CDR1 reads SGHRS; CDR2 reads YFSETQ. The CDR3 has 13 residues. Trimming shortened V by 1 base and J by 11 bases, and 10 bases separated the two germline ends. The CDR3 is CASSLRGEAPLHF. CDR3 DNA sequence: TGCGCCAGCAGCTTGCGAGGAGAGGCACCCCTCCACTTT.

The J gene is TRBJ2-1, the V gene TRBV4-3, with 9 bases lining up with TRBD2. The CDR3 is made up of 17 amino acids. Trimming removed 1 base from V and 5 bases from J; junction bases left unmatched: 9. The V gene's germline CDR1 is LGHNA and CDR2 YSLEER. The CDR3 bases are TGCGCCAGCAGCCAAGCAGAGTGGCGGGAGGGGAACAATGAGCAGTTCTTC. This codes for CASSQAEWREGNNEQFF.

The chain combines TRBV5-4 with TRBJ2-7; 10 positions agree with TRBD2. V lost 4 bases to trimming and J lost 3 bases; unmatched junction nucleotides: 7. Germline values: CDR1 SGHNT, CDR2 YYREEE (reference sequence). CDR3 length: 15 residues. The CDR3 reads CASSLGTSELYEQYF. In DNA form, the CDR3 reads TGTGCCAGCAGCCTAGGGACTAGCGAGCTCTACGAGCAGTACTTC.

The sample holds many counts of this clonotype. This chain joins TRBV7-3 and TRBJ2-3; 8 nucleotides align to TRBD1. The CDR3 spans 15 residues. CDR1 is SGHTA, CDR2 FQGTGA, per germline. The V gene end was trimmed by 5 bases and the J gene end by 3 bases; junction bases not matched to a gene: 7. CDR3 nucleotides: TGTGCCAGCAGCCCCCGGACAGGGCCAACAGATACGCAGTATTTT. Amino acid sequence: CASSPRTGPTDTQYF.

This clonotype was detected many times. The rearrangement links TRBV7-8 to TRBJ2-1; 16 bases align to TRBD2. This CDR3 contains 19 residues. With V trimmed by 3 bases and J by 7 bases, 12 bases remained unmatched. Germline V gene data show CDR1 as SGHVS and CDR2 as FQNEAQ. CDR3 nucleotide sequence: TGTGCCAGCAGCTTGCCGGGACTAGCGGGAGGGACGACTTGGAATGAGCAGTTCTTC. Protein sequence: CASSLPGLAGGTTWNEQFF.

This clonotype was seen a few times. The chain joins TRBV7-6 to TRBJ1-1; no reliable D call. V lost 3 bases to trimming and J lost 7 bases, with 12 bases between them. The CDR3 consists of 13 residues. Per germline, CDR1 SGHVS and CDR2 FNYEAQ. The DNA for the CDR3 is TGTGCCAGCAGCTTGGAAGAAGCCGGTGAAGCTTTCTTT. It yields the protein CASSLEEAGEAFF.